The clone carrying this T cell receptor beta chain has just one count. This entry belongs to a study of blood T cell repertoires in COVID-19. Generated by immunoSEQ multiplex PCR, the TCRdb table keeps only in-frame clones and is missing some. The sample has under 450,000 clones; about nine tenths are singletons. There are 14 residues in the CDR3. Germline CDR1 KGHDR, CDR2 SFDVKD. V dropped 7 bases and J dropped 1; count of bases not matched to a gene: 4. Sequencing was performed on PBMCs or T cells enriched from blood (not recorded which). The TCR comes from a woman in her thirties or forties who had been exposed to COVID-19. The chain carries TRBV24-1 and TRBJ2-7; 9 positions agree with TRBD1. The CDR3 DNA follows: TGTGCCACCAGCAGGGGACAGGGTTCCTACGAGCAGTACTTC. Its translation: CATSRGQGSYEQYF.